This T cell receptor (beta chain) was sequenced for a study of T cell responses to AZD1222 COVID-19 vaccine. The germline V gene has CDR1 SGHNT and CDR2 YENEEA. The CDR3 has 16 residues. With 4 bases clipped from V and 1 base from J, the junction kept 3 bases outside the gene matches. Generated by immunoSEQ multiplex PCR, the TCRdb table keeps only in-frame clones and is missing some. The repertoire holds more than 75,000 clones, with approximately 90% as singletons. Study-wide findings and caveats: There were repertoire samples only from the period after the peak T cell response. Of spike-specific TCRs, nearly half reportedly target regions left unmutated in variants. Spike was spanned by vaccine-associated CD4 TCRs, which were dominant at 160-218 and 743-854.

This clone has more than one count but fewer than ten. The target antigen is unknown. This chain connects TRBV11-3 to TRBJ2-5; TRBD2 matches at 13 bases. The origin of this receptor is an adult who received the AZD1222 COVID-19 vaccine. This specimen was peripheral blood, taken 28 days after the second AZD1222 dose. In nucleotides, the CDR3 is TGTGCCAGCAGCTACGGACTAGCGGGGGCCCAAGAGACCCAGTACTTC. Encoded protein: CASSYGLAGAQETQYF.